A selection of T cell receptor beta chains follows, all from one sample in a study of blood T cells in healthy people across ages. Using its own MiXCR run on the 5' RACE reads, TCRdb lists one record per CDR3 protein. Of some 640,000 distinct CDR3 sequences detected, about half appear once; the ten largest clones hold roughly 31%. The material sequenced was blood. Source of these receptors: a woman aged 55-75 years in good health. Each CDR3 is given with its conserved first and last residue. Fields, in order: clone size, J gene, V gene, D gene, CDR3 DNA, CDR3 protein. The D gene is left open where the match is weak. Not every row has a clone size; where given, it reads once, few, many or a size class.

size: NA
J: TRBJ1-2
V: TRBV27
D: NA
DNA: TGTGCCAGCAGTCCGACGTCAGGACCCTATGGCTACACCTTC
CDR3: CASSPTSGPYGYTF

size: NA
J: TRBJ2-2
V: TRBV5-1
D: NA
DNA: TGCGCCAGCAGCTTGAAGATACAGGGCACCGGGGAGCTGTTTTTT
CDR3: CASSLKIQGTGELFF

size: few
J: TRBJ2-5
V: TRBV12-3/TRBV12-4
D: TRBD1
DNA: TGTGCCAGCAGTCCCCGGGGACCACAGGGGGGAGAGACCCAGTACTTC
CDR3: CASSPRGPQGGETQYF

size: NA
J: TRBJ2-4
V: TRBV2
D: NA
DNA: TGTGCCAGTCTCCAGGGCCTCATTGCCAAAAACATTCAGTACTTC
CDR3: CASLQGLIAKNIQYF

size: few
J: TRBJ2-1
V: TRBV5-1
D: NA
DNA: TGCGCCAGCCACCAAAGGGGAGGATCCCACAATGAGCAGTTCTTC
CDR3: CASHQRGGSHNEQFF

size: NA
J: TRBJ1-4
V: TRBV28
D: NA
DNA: TGTGCCAGCAGTCCACACAGGGCGGGTAATGAAAAACTGTTTTTT
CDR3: CASSPHRAGNEKLFF

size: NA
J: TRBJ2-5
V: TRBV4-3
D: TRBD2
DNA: TGCGCCAGCAGCCAAGATTTGCTCCAGCGGGAGCCCCCGGAGACCCAGTACTTC
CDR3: CASSQDLLQREPPETQYF

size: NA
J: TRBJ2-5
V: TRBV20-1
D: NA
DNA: TGCAGTGCTAGAGATCCCCAATTAGAGACCCAGTACTTC
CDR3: CSARDPQLETQYF

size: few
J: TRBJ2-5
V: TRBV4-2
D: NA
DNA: TGTGCCAGCAGCCTTACCACACAGCTCCAAGAGACCCAGTACTTC
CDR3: CASSLTTQLQETQYF

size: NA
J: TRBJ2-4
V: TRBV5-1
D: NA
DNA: TGCGCCAGCAGCTTGGATCTACGTAGAGCCAAAAACATTCAGTACTTC
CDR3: CASSLDLRRAKNIQYF

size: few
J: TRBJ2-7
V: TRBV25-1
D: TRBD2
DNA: TGTGCCAGCAGTGAGCTAGCGGACGAAAGCTCCTACGAGCAGTACTTC
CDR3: CASSELADESSYEQYF

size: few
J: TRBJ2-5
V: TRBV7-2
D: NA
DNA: TGTGCCAGCAGCTTAGAAGGGTTTCTACACGGGGAGACCCAGTACTTC
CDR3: CASSLEGFLHGETQYF

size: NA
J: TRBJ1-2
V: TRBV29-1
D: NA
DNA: TGCAGCGTTGATAACTGGGACTATGGCTACACCTTC
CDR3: CSVDNWDYGYTF

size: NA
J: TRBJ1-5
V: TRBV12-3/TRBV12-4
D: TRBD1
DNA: TGTGCCAGCACTGCTGGACAGGGGGGCAATCAGCCCCAGCATTTT
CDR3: CASTAGQGGNQPQHF

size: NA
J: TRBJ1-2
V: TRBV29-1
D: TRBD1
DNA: TGCAGCGTTGGAGGGGGGGGGGACAGCTGGAGTGGCTACACCTTC
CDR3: CSVGGGGDSWSGYTF

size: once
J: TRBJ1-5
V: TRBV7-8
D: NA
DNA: TGTGCCAGCAGCTTAGCCCAGGATCAGCCCCAGCATTTT
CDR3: CASSLAQDQPQHF

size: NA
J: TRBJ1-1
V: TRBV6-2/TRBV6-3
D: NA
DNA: TGTACCAGCGGAGACCCTCGGTTTAGGAACACTGAAGCTTTCTTT
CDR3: CTSGDPRFRNTEAFF

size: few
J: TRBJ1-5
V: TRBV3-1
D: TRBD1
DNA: TGTGCCAGCAGTCAGGGACAGGGCGGTAATCAGCCCCAGCATTTT
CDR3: CASSQGQGGNQPQHF

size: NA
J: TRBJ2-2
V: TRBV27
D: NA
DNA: TGTGCCAGCACGTCGGCTACTAGCCTTCAATATACCGGGGAGCTGTTTTTT
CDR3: CASTSATSLQYTGELFF

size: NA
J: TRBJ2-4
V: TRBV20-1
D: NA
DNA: TGCAGTGCTCCACCTACACTAGCCAAAAACATTCAGTACTTC
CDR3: CSAPPTLAKNIQYF

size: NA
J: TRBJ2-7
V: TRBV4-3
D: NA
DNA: TGCGCCAGCAGCCAAGACCGCTCCTACGAGCAGTACTTC
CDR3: CASSQDRSYEQYF

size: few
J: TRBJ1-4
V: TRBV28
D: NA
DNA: TGTGCCAGCAGTTTAAGTGGCTCAAATGAAAAACTGTTTTTT
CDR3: CASSLSGSNEKLFF

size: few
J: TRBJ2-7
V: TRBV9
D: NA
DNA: TGTGCCAGCAGCGTCCTAGCGTTGTCCTACGAGCAGTACTTC
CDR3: CASSVLALSYEQYF

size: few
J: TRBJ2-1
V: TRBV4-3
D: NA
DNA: TGCGCCAGCAGCCAAGAACTGTACAATGAGCAGTTCTTC
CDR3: CASSQELYNEQFF

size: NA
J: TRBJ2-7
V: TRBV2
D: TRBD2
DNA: TGTGCCAGCAGGATGACTAGCGGAGGGGGCCACGAGCAGTACTTC
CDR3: CASRMTSGGGHEQYF

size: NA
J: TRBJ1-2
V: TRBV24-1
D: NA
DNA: TGTGCCACCAGTGGCGTTCTTAAAAACTATGGCTACACCTTC
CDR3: CATSGVLKNYGYTF

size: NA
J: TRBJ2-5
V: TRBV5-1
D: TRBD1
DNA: TGCGCCAGCAGCGCCGGGACAGCCTTCCAAGAGACCCAGTACTTC
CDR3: CASSAGTAFQETQYF

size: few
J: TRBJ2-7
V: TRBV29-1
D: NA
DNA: TGCAGCGTTGAAACATTGGGCAGGGGGGGTGACGAGCAGTACTTC
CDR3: CSVETLGRGGDEQYF

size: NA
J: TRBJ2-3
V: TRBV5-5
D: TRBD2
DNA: TGTGCCAGCAGCCCGGGACTAGCGTTCGGCACAGATACGCAGTATTTT
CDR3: CASSPGLAFGTDTQYF

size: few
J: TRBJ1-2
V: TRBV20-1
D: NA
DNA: TGCAGTGCTAGAGGGCGGGAGTTGGGCTATGGCTACACCTTC
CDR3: CSARGRELGYGYTF

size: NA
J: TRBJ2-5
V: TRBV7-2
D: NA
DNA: TGTGCCAGCAGCTTAGCGATGTCGGCCCAAGAGACCCAGTACTTC
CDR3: CASSLAMSAQETQYF

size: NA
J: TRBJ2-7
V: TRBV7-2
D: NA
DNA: TGTGCCAGCAGCTGGGGGATAGGAGGATTCTACGAGCAGTACTTC
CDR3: CASSWGIGGFYEQYF

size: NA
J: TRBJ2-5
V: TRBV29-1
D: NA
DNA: TGCAGCGTTGTAGGCACGGGGAATGAGCAGTACTTC
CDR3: CSVVGTGNEQYF

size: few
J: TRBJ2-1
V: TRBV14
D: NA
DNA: TGTGCCAGCCAAAGGGACTTCTTCAATGAGCAGTTCTTC
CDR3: CASQRDFFNEQFF

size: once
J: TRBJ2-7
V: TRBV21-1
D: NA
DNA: TGTGCCAGCAGCAAAGTAGGCGGAGAGCCGATGAGCTCCTACGAGCAGTACTTC
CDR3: CASSKVGGEPMSSYEQYF

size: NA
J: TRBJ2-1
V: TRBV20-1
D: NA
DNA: TGCAGTGCTCGAGAGGGGAGTTGGGACAATGAGCAGTTCTTC
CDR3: CSAREGSWDNEQFF

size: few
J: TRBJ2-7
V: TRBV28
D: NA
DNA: TGTGCCAGCAGTCCGCGAACAGGGCAGATCTACGAGCAGTACTTC
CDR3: CASSPRTGQIYEQYF

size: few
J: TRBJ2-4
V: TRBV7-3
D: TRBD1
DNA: TGTGCCAGCAGTTCGGGACAGGGTGACATTCAGTACTTC
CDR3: CASSSGQGDIQYF

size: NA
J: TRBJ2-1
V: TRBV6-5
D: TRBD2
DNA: TGTGCAAGCAGTTCGACGACTAGCGGGCTTAATGAGCAGTTCTTC
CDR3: CASSSTTSGLNEQFF

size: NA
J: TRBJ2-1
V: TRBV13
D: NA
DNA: TGTGCCAGCAGCTTAGGTCAGGCATACTACAATGAGCAGTTCTTC
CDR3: CASSLGQAYYNEQFF

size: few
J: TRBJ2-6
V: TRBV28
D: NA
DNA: TGTGCCAGCAGAATCCCTCAGGTCGGGGCCAACGTCCTGACTTTC
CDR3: CASRIPQVGANVLTF

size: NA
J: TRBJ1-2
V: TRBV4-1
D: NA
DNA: TGCGCCAGCAGCCAAGCCCCCGGGGACTATGGCTACACCTTC
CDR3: CASSQAPGDYGYTF

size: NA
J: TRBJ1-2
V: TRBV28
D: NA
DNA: TGTGCCAGCAGTTCCCGCGATCCTACTCTCGCCTCGTTTGGCTACACCTTC
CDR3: CASSSRDPTLASFGYTF

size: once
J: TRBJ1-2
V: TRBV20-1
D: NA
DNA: TGCAGTGCTAGGAGGAAGGGGACTCCTCGTGGCTACACCTTC
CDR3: CSARRKGTPRGYTF

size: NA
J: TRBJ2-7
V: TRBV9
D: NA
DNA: TGTGCCAGCAGCGTAGACTCACTCTCCTACGAGCAGTACTTC
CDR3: CASSVDSLSYEQYF

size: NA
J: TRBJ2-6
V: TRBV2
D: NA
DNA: TGTGCCAGCAGTGAAGCGCGTGGTACTGGGGCCAACGTCCTGACTTTC
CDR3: CASSEARGTGANVLTF

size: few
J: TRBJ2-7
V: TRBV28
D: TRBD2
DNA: TGTGCCAGCAGCTCGGGACTAGCGGGAGGCCACGAGCAGTACTTC
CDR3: CASSSGLAGGHEQYF

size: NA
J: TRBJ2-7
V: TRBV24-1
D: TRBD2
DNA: TGTGCCACCAGTGACCCCGGGACTAGCGGGAGAGGGCTTTACAATGAGCAGTACTTC
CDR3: CATSDPGTSGRGLYNEQYF

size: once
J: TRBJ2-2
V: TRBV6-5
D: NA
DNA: TGTGCCAGCAGTTACTCGACGAGGGGGGCTACCGGGGAGCTGTTTTTT
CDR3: CASSYSTRGATGELFF

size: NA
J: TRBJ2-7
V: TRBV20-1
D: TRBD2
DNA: TGCAGCGGGAGGCCCTTAAGCTCCTACGAGCAGTACTTC
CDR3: CSGRPLSSYEQYF

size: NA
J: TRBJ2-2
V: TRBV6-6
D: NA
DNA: TGTGCCAGCAGTTACCGCGGGGAGCTGTTTTTT
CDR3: CASSYRGELFF

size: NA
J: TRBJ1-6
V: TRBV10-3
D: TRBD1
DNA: TGTGCCATCAGCACCGGGACAGGGGGTGAATCACCCCTCCACTTT
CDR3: CAISTGTGGESPLHF

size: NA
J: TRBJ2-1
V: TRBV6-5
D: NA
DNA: TGTGCCAGCCGGCAGCGGGTTTACAATGAGCAGTTCTTC
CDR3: CASRQRVYNEQFF

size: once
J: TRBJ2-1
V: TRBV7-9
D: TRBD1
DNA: TGTGCCAGCAGCCCTTGGACAGGGATCTACAATGAGCAGTTCTTC
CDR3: CASSPWTGIYNEQFF